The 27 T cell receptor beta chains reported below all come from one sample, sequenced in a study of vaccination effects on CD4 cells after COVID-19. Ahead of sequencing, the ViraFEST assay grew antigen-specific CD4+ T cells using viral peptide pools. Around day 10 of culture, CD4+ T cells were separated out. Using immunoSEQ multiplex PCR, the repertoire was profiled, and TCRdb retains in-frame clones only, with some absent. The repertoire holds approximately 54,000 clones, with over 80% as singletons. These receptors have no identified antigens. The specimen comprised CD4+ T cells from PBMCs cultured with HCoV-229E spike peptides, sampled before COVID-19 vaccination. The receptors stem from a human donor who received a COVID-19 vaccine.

The CDR3 region is CASPQDFLAGTDTQYF. As DNA, the CDR3 is TGTGCCAGCCCCCAGGACTTCTTGGCGGGGACAGATACGCAGTATTTT. The J gene is TRBJ2-3, the V gene TRBV5-8; D perhaps matches TRBD2 (6 bases). This CDR3 contains 16 residues. Trimming cost V 7 bases and J 3 bases, with 21 bases left between them. Germline V gene sequence: CDR1 SGHTS, CDR2 YDEGEE.

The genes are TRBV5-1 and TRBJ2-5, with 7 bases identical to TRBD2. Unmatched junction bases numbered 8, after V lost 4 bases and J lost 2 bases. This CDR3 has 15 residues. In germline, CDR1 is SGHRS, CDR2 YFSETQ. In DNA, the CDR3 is TGCGCCAGCAGCCAACTGGGACTACAACAAGAGACCCAGTACTTC. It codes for CASSQLGLQQETQYF. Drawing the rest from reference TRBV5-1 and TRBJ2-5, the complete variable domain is KAGVTQTPRYLIKTRGQQVTLSCSPISGHRSVSWYQQTPGQGLQFLFEYFSETQRNKGNFPGRFSGRQFSNSRSEMNVSTLELGDSALYLCASSQLGLQQETQYFGPGTRLLVL.

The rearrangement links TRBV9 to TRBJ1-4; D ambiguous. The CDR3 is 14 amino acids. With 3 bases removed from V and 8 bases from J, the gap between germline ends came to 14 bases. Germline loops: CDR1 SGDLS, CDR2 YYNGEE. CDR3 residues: CASSGTGGHEKLFF. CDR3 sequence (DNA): TGTGCCAGCAGCGGGACGGGCGGTCACGAAAAACTGTTTTTT.

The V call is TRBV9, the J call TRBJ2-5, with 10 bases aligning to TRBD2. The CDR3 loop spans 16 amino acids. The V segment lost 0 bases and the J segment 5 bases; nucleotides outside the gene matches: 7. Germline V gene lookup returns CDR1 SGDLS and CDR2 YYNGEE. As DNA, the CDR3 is TGTGCCAGCAGCGTAGGAAGCGGGGGGGGAGTGGAGACCCAGTACTTC. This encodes CASSVGSGGGVETQYF.

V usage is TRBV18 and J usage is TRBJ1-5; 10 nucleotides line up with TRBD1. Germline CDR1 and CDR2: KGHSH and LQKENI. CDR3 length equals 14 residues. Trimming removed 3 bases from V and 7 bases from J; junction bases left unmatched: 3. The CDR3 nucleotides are TGTGCCAGCTCACCGACAGGGGGCTTGCAGCCCCAGCATTTT. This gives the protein CASSPTGGLQPQHF.

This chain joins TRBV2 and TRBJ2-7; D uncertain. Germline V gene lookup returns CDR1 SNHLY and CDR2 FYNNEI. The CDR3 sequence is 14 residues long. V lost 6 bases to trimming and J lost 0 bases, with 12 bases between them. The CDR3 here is CASRAVWSSYEQYV. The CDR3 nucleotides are TGTGCCAGCAGGGCAGTATGGAGCTCCTACGAGCAGTACGTC.

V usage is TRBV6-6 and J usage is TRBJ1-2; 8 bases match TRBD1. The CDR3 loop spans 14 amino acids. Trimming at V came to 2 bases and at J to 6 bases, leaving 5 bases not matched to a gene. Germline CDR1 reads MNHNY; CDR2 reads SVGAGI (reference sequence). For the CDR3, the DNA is TGTGCCAGCAGTTACCCCGACAGGGGAGATGGCTACACCTTC. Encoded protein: CASSYPDRGDGYTF.

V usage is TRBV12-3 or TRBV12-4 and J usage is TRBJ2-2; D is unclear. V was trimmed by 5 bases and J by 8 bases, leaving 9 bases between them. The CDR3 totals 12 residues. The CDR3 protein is CASSLPLGELFF. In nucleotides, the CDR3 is TGTGCCAGCAGTCTCCCCCTGGGGGAGCTGTTTTTT.

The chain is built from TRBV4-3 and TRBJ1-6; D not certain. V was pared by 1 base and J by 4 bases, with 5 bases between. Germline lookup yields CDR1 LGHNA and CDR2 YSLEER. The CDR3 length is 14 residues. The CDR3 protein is CASSQGRYNSPLHF. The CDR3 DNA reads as TGCGCCAGCAGCCAAGGACGGTATAATTCACCCCTCCACTTT.

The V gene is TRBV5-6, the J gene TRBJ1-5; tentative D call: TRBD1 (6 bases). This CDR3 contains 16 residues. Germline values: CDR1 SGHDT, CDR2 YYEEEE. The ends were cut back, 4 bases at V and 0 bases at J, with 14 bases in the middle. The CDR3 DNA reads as TGTGCCAGCAGCAAATGGGGACAACATAGCAATCAGCCCCAGCATTTT. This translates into CASSKWGQHSNQPQHF.

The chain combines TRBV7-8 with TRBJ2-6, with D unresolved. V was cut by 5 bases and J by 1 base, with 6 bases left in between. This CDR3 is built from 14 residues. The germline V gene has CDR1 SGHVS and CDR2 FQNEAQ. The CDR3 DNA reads TGTGCCAGCAGCCCTCTATCTGGGGCCAACGTCCTGACTTTC. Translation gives CASSPLSGANVLTF.

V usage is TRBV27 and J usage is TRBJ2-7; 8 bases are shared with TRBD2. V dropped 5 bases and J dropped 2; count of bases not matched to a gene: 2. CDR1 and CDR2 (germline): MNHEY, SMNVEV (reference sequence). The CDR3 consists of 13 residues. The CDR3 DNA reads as TGTGCCAGCAGTCAGCGGGGGACCTACGAGCAGTACGTC. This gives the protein CASSQRGTYEQYV.

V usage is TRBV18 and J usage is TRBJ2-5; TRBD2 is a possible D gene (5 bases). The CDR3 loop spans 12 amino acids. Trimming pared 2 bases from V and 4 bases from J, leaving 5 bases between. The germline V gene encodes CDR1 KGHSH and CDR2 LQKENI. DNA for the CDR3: TGTGCCAGCTCACCAGAGGGAGAGACCCAGTACTTC. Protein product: CASSPEGETQYF.

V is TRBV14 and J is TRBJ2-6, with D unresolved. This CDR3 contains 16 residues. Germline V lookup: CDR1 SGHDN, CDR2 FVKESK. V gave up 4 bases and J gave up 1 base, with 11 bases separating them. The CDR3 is CASSLYRYSGANVLTF. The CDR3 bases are TGTGCCAGCAGCCTATATCGATATTCTGGGGCCAACGTCCTGACTTTC.

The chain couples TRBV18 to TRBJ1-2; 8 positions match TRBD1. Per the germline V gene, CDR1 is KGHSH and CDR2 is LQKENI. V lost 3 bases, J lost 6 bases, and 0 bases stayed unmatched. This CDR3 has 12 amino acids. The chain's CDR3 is CASSPDRDGYTF. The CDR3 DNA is TGTGCCAGCTCACCGGACAGGGATGGCTACACCTTC.

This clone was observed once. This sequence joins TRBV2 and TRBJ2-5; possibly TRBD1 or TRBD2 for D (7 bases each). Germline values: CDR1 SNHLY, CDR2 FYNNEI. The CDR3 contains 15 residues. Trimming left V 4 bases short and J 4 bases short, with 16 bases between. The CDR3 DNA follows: TGTGCCAGCAGTGCAGGGGGGGGCGGAAGAGAGACCCAGTACTTC. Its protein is CASSAGGGGRETQYF.

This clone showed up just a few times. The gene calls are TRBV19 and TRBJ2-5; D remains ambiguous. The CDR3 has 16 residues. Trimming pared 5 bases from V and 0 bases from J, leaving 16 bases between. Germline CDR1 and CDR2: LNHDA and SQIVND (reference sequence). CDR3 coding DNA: TGTGCCAGTAGTGCTCGGACGGGTAGAGACCAAGAGACCCAGTACTTC. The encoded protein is CASSARTGRDQETQYF. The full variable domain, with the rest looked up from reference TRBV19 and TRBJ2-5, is DGGITQSPKYLFRKEGQNVTLSCEQNLNHDAMYWYRQDPGQGLRLIYYSQIVNDFQKGDIAEGYSVSREKKESFPLTVTSAQKNPTAFYLCASSARTGRDQETQYFGPGTRLLVL.

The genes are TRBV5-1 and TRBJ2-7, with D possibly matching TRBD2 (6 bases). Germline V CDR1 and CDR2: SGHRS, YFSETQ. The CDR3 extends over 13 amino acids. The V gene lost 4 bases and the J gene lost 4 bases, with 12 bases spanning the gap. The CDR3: CASSKGGEYEQYV. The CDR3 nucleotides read TGCGCCAGCAGCAAAGGAGGGGAGTACGAGCAGTACGTC.

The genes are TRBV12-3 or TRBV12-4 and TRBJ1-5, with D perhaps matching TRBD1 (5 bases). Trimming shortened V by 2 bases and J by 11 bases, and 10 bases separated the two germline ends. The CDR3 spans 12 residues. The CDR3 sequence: CASSLTRGSQHF. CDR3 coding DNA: TGTGCCAGCAGTTTAACACGGGGGTCCCAGCATTTT.

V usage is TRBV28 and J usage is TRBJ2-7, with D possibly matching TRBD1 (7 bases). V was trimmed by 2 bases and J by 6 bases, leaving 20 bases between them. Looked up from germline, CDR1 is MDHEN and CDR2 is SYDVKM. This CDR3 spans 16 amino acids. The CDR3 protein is CASSLSGRRGLVEQYV. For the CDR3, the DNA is TGTGCCAGCAGTTTAAGCGGCCGGAGGGGGCTGGTCGAGCAGTACGTC.

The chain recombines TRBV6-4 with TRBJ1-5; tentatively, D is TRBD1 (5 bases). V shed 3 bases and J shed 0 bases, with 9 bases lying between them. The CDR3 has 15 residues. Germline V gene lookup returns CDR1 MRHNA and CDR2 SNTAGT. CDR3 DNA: TGTGCCAGCAGTGAGACAGCACATAGCAATCAGCCCCAGCATTTT. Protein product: CASSETAHSNQPQHF.

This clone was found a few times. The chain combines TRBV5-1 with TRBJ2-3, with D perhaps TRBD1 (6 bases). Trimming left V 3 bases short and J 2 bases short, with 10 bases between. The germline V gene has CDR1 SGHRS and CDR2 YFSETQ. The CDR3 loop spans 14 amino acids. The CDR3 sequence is CASSSGQPTDTQYF. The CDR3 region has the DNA TGCGCCAGCAGCTCCGGACAGCCCACAGATACGCAGTATTTT. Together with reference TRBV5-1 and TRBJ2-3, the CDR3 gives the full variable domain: KAGVTQTPRYLIKTRGQQVTLSCSPISGHRSVSWYQQTPGQGLQFLFEYFSETQRNKGNFPGRFSGRQFSNSRSEMNVSTLELGDSALYLCASSSGQPTDTQYFGPGTRLTVL.

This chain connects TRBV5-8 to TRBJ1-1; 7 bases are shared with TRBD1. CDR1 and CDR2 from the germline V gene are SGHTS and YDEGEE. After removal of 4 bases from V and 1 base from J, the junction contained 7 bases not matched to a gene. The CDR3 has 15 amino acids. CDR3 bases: TGTGCCAGCAGCCCAAGACAGGGACGGAACACTGAAGCTTTCTTT. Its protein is CASSPRQGRNTEAFF.

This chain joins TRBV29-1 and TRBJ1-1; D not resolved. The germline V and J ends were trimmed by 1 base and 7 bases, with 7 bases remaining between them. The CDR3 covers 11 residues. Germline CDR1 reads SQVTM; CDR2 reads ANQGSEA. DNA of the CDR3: TGCAGCGTTGAAGTGGCGGATGAAGCTTTCTTT. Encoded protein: CSVEVADEAFF.

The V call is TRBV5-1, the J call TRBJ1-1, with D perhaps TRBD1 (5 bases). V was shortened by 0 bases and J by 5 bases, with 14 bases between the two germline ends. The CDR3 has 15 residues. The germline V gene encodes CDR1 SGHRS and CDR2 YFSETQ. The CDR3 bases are TGCGCCAGCAGCTTGGGTTTGGGGGTATATACTGAAGCTTTCTTT. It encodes CASSLGLGVYTEAFF.

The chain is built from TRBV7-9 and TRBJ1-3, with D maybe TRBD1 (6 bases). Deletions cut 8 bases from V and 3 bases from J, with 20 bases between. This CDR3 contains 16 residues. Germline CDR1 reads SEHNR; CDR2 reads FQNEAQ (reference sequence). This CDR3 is CASQPWGGRFGNTIYF. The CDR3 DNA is TGTGCCAGCCAACCTTGGGGGGGGCGCTTTGGAAACACCATATATTTT. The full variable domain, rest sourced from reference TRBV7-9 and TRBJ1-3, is DTGVSQNPRHKITKRGQNVTFRCDPISEHNRLYWYRQTLGQGPEFLTYFQNEAQLEKSRLLSDRFSAERPKGSFSTLEIQRTEQGDSAMYLCASQPWGGRFGNTIYFGEGSWLTVV.

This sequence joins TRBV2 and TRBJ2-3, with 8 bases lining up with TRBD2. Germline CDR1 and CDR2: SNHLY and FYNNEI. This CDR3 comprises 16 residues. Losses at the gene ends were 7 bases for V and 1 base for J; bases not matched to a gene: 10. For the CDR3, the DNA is TGTGCCAGCATCGACGCCCCGGGAGGGGGCACAGATACGCAGTATTTT. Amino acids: CASIDAPGGGTDTQYF. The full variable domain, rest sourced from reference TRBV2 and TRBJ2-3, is EPEVTQTPSHQVTQMGQEVILRCVPISNHLYFYWYRQILGQKVEFLVSFYNNEISEKSEIFDDQFSVERPDGSNFTLKIRSTKLEDSAMYFCASIDAPGGGTDTQYFGPGTRLTVL.